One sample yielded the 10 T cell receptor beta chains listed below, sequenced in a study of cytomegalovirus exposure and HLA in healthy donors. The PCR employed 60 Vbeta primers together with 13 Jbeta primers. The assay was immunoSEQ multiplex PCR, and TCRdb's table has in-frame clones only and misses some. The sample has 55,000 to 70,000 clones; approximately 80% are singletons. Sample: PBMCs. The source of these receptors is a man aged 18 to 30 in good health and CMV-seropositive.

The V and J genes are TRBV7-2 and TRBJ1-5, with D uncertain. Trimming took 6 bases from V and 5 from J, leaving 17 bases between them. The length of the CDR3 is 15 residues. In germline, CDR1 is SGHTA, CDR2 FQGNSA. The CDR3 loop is CASSYSTSVHQPQHF. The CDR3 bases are TGTGCCAGCAGTTATAGTACTTCCGTCCATCAGCCCCAGCATTTT.

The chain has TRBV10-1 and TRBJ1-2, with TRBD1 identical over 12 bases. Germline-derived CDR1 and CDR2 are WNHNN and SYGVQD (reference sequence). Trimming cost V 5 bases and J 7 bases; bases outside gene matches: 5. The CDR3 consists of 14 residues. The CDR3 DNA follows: TGCGCCAGCAGTCCGGGACAGGGGGCGGTTGGCTACACCTTC. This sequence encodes CASSPGQGAVGYTF.

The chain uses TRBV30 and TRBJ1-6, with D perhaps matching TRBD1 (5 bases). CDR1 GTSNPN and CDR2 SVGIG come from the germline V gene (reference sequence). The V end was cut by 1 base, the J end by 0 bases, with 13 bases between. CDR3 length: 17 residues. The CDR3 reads CAWSAQERSSYNSPLHF. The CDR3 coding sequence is TGTGCCTGGAGTGCACAGGAACGAAGCTCCTATAATTCACCCCTCCACTTT.

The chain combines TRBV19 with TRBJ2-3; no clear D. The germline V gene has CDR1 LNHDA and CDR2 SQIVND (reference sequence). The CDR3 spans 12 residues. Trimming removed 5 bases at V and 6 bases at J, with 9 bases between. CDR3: CASSPQSDTQYF. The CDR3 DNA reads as TGTGCCAGTAGTCCCCAGTCGGATACGCAGTATTTT.

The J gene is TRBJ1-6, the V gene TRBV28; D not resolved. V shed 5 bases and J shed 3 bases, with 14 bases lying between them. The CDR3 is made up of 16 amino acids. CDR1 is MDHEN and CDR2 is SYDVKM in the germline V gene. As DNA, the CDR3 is TGTGCCAGCAGTCCCCAGGCCTCCGGCTATAATTCACCCCTCCACTTT. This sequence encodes CASSPQASGYNSPLHF.

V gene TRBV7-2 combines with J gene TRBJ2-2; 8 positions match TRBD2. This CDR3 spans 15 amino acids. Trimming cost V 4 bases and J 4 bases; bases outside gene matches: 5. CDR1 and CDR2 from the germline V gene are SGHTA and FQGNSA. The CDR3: CASSSLAGSTGELFF. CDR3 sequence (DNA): TGTGCCAGCAGCTCGTTAGCGGGGAGCACCGGGGAGCTGTTTTTT.

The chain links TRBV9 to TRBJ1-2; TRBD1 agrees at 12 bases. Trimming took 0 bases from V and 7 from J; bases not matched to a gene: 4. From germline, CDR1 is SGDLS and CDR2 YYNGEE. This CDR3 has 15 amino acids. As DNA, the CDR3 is TGTGCCAGCAGCGTAGATGGGACAGGGGGCCGTGGCTACACCTTC. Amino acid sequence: CASSVDGTGGRGYTF.

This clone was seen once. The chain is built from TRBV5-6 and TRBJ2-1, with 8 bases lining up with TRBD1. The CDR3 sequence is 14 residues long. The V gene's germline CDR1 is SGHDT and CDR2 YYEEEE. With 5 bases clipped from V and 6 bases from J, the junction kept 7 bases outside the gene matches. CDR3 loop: CASRFRTGFNEQFF. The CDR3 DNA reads TGTGCCAGCAGGTTCAGGACAGGGTTCAATGAGCAGTTCTTC.

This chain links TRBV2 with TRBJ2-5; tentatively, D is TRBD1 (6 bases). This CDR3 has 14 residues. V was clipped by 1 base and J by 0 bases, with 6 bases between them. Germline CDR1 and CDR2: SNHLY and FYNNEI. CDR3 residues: CASSEGQDQETQYF. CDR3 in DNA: TGTGCCAGCAGTGAAGGACAGGACCAAGAGACCCAGTACTTC.

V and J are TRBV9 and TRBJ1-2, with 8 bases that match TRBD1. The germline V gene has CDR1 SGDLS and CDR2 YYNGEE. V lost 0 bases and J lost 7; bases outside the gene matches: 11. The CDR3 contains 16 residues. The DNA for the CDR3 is TGTGCCAGCAGCGTAGCTGACGGCAGGGGGCCGAGTGGCTACACCTTC. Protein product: CASSVADGRGPSGYTF.